This T cell receptor beta chain was identified during a study of blood T cells in healthy people across ages. The CDR3 is made up of 14 amino acids. Trimming took 6 bases from V and 8 from J, leaving 17 bases between them. Together with a sample-barcoded 5' primer, a J-beta primer mix was included in a second PCR lasting roughly 6 to 12 cycles. TCRdb called the 5' RACE reads again in MiXCR, with one record for every CDR3 protein. The data hold about a million distinct CDR3 sequences, with under 40% observed a single time. The sequencing input was blood. This sequence was found in a man aged 18 to 30 in good health. V usage is TRBV12-3 or TRBV12-4 and J usage is TRBJ2-1; a weak D match, TRBD2 (6 bases). CDR3 loop: CASSFRRTGDEQFF. Here the CDR3 DNA reads TGTGCCAGCAGCTTCCGACGGACGGGGGATGAGCAGTTCTTC.